This TCR beta chain was obtained from a study of cytomegalovirus exposure and HLA in healthy donors. Germline V gives CDR1 KGHSH, CDR2 LQKENI. This CDR3 region has 15 residues. Between the trimmed V and J ends, which lost 7 bases and 1 base, there was a span of 16 bases. This PCR relied on a set of 60 Vbeta primers and 13 Jbeta primers. Clones were sequenced by immunoSEQ multiplex PCR, and TCRdb holds only the in-frame ones, with some missing. The table records 180,000 or so clones, about four fifths of them present only once. The chain has TRBV18 and TRBJ1-1; no definite D call. The origin of this receptor is a woman in her 30s in good health and CMV-seronegative. The source material was PBMCs. Written as DNA, the CDR3 is TGTGCCAGCTTACCTCTGACGGGAGGGAACACTGAAGCTTTCTTT. Residues: CASLPLTGGNTEAFF.